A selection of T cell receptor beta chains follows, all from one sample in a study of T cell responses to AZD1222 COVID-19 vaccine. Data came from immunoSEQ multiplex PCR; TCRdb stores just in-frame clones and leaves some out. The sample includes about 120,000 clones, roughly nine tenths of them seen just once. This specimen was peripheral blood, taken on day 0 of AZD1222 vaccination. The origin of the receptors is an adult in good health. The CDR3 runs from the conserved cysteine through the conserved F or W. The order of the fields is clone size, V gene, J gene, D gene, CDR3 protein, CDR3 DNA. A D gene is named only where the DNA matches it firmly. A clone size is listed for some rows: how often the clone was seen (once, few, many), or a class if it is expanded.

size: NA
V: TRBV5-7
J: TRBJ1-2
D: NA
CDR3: CASSLEWDGYTF
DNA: TGTGCCAGCAGCTTGGAATGGGATGGCTACACCTTC

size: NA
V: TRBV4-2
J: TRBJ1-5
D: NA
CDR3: CASSQGGGAGDNQPQHF
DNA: TGTGCCAGCAGCCAGGGGGGAGGGGCGGGGGACAATCAGCCCCAGCATTTT

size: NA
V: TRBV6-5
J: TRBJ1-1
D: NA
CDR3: CASSMETGNTEAFF
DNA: TGTGCCAGCAGTATGGAGACAGGGAACACTGAAGCTTTCTTT

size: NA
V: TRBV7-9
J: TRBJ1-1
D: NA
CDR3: CASSFLGGGEEAFF
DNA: TGTGCCAGCAGCTTCCTCGGGGGGGGCGAGGAAGCTTTCTTT

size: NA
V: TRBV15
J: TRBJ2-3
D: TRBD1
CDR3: CATSNYEGGMTQYF
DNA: TGTGCCACCAGCAATTATGAAGGGGGCATGACGCAGTATTTT

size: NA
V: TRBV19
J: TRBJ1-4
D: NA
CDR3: CAIRTNEKLFF
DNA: TGTGCCATCCGAACGAATGAAAAACTGTTTTTT

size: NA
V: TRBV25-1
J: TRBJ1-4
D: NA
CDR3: CASSEMSGQLFF
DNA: TGTGCCAGCAGTGAAATGTCGGGGCAACTGTTTTTT

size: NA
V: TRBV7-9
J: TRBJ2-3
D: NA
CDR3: CASSLEGGPTDTQYF
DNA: TGTGCCAGCAGCTTAGAGGGGGGGCCAACAGATACGCAGTATTTT

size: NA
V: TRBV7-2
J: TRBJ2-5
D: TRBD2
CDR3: CASSSQRGGPETQYF
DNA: TGTGCCAGCAGCTCCCAGCGGGGGGGCCCTGAGACCCAGTACTTC

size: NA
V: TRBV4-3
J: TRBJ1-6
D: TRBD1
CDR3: CASSQEPGGPSPWSYNSPLHF
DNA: TGCGCCAGCAGCCAAGAACCAGGGGGCCCTTCCCCCTGGTCCTATAATTCACCCCTCCACTTT

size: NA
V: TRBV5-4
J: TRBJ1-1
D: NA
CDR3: CASSSPGQGLRTPMNTEAFF
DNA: TGTGCCAGCAGCTCTCCCGGGCAGGGGTTAAGAACTCCCATGAACACTGAAGCTTTCTTT

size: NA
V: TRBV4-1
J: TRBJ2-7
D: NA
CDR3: CASSQEEKYEQYF
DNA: TGCGCCAGCAGCCAAGAAGAAAAGTACGAGCAGTACTTC

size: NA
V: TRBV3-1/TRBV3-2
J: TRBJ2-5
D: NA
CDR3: CASSAREAGETQYF
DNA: TGTGCCAGCAGCGCCCGGGAAGCCGGGGAGACCCAGTACTTC

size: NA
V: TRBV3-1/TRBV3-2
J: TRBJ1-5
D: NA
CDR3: CASSQGAARVNQPQHF
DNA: TGTGCCAGCAGCCAAGGTGCAGCGCGCGTGAATCAGCCCCAGCATTTT

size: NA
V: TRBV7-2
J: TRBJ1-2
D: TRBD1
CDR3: CASSLGGGQGPSYGYTF
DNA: TGTGCCAGCAGCTTAGGAGGGGGACAGGGGCCTTCATATGGCTACACCTTC

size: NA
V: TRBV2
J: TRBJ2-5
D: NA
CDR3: CASSEPETQYF
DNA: TGTGCCAGCAGTGAACCGGAGACCCAGTACTTC

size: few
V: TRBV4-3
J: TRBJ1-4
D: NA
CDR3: CASSQESREGSTNEKLFF
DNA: TGCGCCAGCAGCCAAGAATCCCGGGAGGGGTCAACTAATGAAAAACTGTTTTTT

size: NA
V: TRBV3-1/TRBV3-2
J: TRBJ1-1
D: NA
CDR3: CASSQTSGNTEAFF
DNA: TGTGCCAGCAGCCAGACGTCGGGGAACACTGAAGCTTTCTTT

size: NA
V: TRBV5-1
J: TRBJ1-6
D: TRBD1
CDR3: CASSVLPGTENSPLHF
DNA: TGCGCCAGCAGTGTCCTCCCCGGGACAGAAAATTCACCCCTCCACTTT

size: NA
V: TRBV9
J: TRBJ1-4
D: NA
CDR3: CASAGGGSWADEKLFF
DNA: TGTGCCAGCGCGGGGGGTGGAAGTTGGGCAGATGAAAAACTGTTTTTT

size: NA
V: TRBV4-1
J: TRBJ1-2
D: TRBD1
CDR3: CASSQDLWTGVYTF
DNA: TGCGCCAGCAGCCAAGATTTATGGACAGGGGTCTACACCTTC

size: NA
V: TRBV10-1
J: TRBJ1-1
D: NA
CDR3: CASSEGGTEAFF
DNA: TGCGCCAGCAGTGAGGGAGGCACTGAAGCTTTCTTT

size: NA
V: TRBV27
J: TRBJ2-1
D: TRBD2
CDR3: CASTLQRGNDVEQFF
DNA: TGTGCCAGCACTCTACAGCGGGGGAACGATGTTGAGCAGTTCTTC